This TCR beta chain was identified during a study of T cell responses to AZD1222 COVID-19 vaccine. Generated by immunoSEQ multiplex PCR, the TCRdb table keeps only in-frame clones and is missing some. The table has about 73,000 clones, roughly 88% seen once. This CDR3 has 15 amino acids. Germline values: CDR1 MNHEY, CDR2 SVGAGI. V dropped 6 bases and J dropped 0; count of bases not matched to a gene: 6. The sequenced sample was peripheral blood, obtained on day 0 of AZD1222 vaccination. This sequence joins TRBV6-5 and TRBJ2-7; 9 nucleotides match TRBD1. This TCR was recovered from an adult in good health. The CDR3 here is CASSPPGQGSYEQYF. The CDR3 bases are TGTGCCAGCAGCCCCCCGGGACAGGGCTCCTACGAGCAGTACTTC.